The entry below describes one TCR beta chain. Alongside a J-beta primer mix, a sample-barcoded 5' primer served in a second PCR lasting roughly 7 to 11 cycles. MiXCR, applied by TCRdb to the 5' RACE reads, yields one record per CDR3 protein. This sample has 760,000 or so distinct CDR3 sequences, with around 25% found just once. Trimming cost V 5 bases and J 6 bases; bases outside gene matches: 10. Looked up from germline, CDR1 is SEHNR and CDR2 is FQNEAQ (reference sequence). The CDR3 contains 14 residues. The sample is drawn from a study of blood T cells in healthy people across ages. The same sample was also studied in work on T cells of mothers and their children.

Sequences were obtained from blood. The chain carries TRBV7-9 and TRBJ2-7, with TRBD2 matching over 7 bases. The sequence was obtained from a boy between 10 and 17 years old in good health. The CDR3 sequence is CASSNWEAGVEQYF. The CDR3 nucleotides are TGTGCCAGCAGCAACTGGGAGGCGGGAGTCGAGCAGTACTTC.